What follows are 30 T cell receptor beta chains derived from one specimen sequenced in a study of naive and memory T cell subsets. An equimolar mix of two oligonucleotides served as the beta constant-region primer for TRBC1 and TRBC2. Ligated cDNA was amplified by four rounds of PCR with nested alpha and beta constant-region primers and SP2. TCRdb reanalysed the UMI-ligation and nested PCR reads using MiXCR and keeps one entry per CDR3 protein. This sample yields around 18,000 distinct CDR3 sequences, of which 8.5% to 9.5% are seen a single time; about 23% belongs to the top ten. Source material: central memory CD8+ T cells from blood. Source of these receptors: a human donor in good health.

This clonotype was detected many times. The chain couples TRBV28 to TRBJ2-1; no definite D call. The length of the CDR3 is 16 residues. Per the germline V gene, CDR1 is MDHEN and CDR2 is SYDVKM. V was shortened by 7 bases and J by 0 bases, with 16 bases between the two germline ends. The CDR3, as DNA: TGTGCCAGCACCTCTGCTTACCCGAGCTCCTACAATGAGCAGTTCTTC. Translating it yields CASTSAYPSSYNEQFF.

This clonotype turned up a few times. This rearrangement joins TRBV28 to TRBJ1-1, with D possibly being TRBD1 (5 bases). Germline CDR1 and CDR2: MDHEN and SYDVKM. V was shortened by 4 bases and J by 3 bases, with 9 bases between the two germline ends. The CDR3 is 13 amino acids. The CDR3 nucleotides read TGTGCCAGCAGTTACCAGGGAGACACTGAAGCTTTCTTT. This codes for CASSYQGDTEAFF.

The gene calls are TRBV21-1 and TRBJ2-2. TRBV21-1 is a documented pseudogene. CDR3 length: 16 amino acids. The CDR3, as DNA: TGTGCCAGCAGCAGGCTCGGGCAGTTAATTGCCGGGGAGCTGTTTTTT. Translating it yields CASSRLGQLIAGELFF.

In this sample, this clonotype is medium-sized. It is unclear where the CDR3 begins or ends on the DNA, so no DNA is shown, and the CDR3 is as TCRdb lists it. The gene calls are TRBV9 and TRBJ1-2. Both ends counted, the CDR3 spans 14 residues. The germline V gene has CDR1 SGDLS and CDR2 YYNGEE. CDR3 sequence reads: CASSVAGGTSGDTF.

This clonotype has a count of ten or more. The V gene is TRBV11-2, the J gene TRBJ2-7; TRBD1 agrees at 11 bases. V gave up 3 bases and J gave up 4 bases; unmatched junction bases: 11. From germline, CDR1 is SGHAT and CDR2 FQNNGV. This CDR3 is 17 amino acids long. The DNA of the CDR3 is TGTGCCAGCAGCTTGGGGACAGGGGGGCATGATTCGTACGAGCAGTACTTC. It is translated as CASSLGTGGHDSYEQYF.

In this sample, this clonotype turned up many times. V gene TRBV5-6 combines with J gene TRBJ2-5; TRBD1 matches 7 bases. Germline V gene sequence: CDR1 SGHDT, CDR2 YYEEEE. CDR3 length: 16 amino acids. With V trimmed by 4 bases and J by 3 bases, 12 bases remained unmatched. In DNA form, the CDR3 reads TGTGCCAGCAGCCCGGCACACCGACAGGGAGAAGAGACCCAGTACTTC. Residues: CASSPAHRQGEETQYF.

This clonotype was counted between two and nine times. This rearrangement joins TRBV28 to TRBJ1-1; perhaps TRBD1 as D (5 bases). The CDR3 totals 15 residues. V lost 7 bases, J lost 8 bases, and 23 bases lay in between. Germline V gives CDR1 MDHEN, CDR2 SYDVKM. In DNA, the CDR3 is TGTGCCAGCATCCTTCCGGGACCCCGAGTTCCGGAAGCTTTCTTT. Its translation is CASILPGPRVPEAFF.

There are many counts of this clonotype. The chain joins TRBV20-1 to TRBJ2-5; TRBD1 agrees at 9 bases. Germline CDR1 is DFQATT and CDR2 is SNEGSKA (reference sequence). There are 14 residues in the CDR3. J lost 4 bases, V lost 2 bases, and 5 bases had no gene match. The CDR3 bases are TGCAGTGCTAGAACAGGGGGCGGCTCAGAGACCCAGTACTTC. It encodes CSARTGGGSETQYF.

In its sample, this clonotype was seen many times. The V and J genes are TRBV15 and TRBJ2-1; D may be TRBD1 or TRBD2 (6 bases each). The CDR3 has 15 amino acids. Trimming took off 0 bases at V and 6 bases at J, with 12 bases between the two ends. The germline gives CDR1 LNHNV, CDR2 YYDKDF (reference sequence). This CDR3 reads CATSRELGGSNEQFF. Written as DNA, the CDR3 is TGTGCCACCAGCAGAGAGTTAGGGGGGAGCAATGAGCAGTTCTTC.

This clonotype was counted a few times. This sequence joins TRBV20-1 and TRBJ2-3; 9 nucleotides agree with TRBD2. J was trimmed by 2 bases and V by 0 bases; bases with no gene match: 6. Germline V gene data show CDR1 as DFQATT and CDR2 as SNEGSKA (reference sequence). The length of the CDR3 is 16 residues. In DNA form, the CDR3 reads TGCAGTGCTAGAGATGGGATAGCGGGGGACACAGATACGCAGTATTTT. Translation gives CSARDGIAGDTDTQYF.

The genes are TRBV4-3 and TRBJ2-5; D is perhaps TRBD2 (7 bases). The CDR3 loop spans 14 amino acids. Germline V CDR1 and CDR2: LGHNA, YSLEER. V dropped 4 bases and J dropped 7 bases, with 16 bases sitting between them. CDR3: CASSPRAGAATQYF. As DNA, the CDR3 is TGCGCCAGCAGCCCAAGGGCGGGGGCAGCGACCCAGTACTTC.

This clonotype was recorded many times. The chain joins TRBV7-7 to TRBJ2-4; 7 nucleotides match TRBD1. Germline CDR1 and CDR2: SSHAT and FNYEAQ (reference sequence). The CDR3 has 16 amino acids. CDR3 region: CAAHPGTEIAKNIQYF. The CDR3 DNA reads as TGTGCTGCCCACCCCGGGACAGAGATAGCCAAAAACATTCAGTACTTC. The entire variable domain, with the rest obtained from reference TRBV7-7 and TRBJ2-4, is as follows: GAGVSQSPRYKVTKRGQDVTLRCDPISSHATLYWYQQALGQGPEFLTYFNYEAQPDKSGLPSDRFSAERPEGSISTLTIQRTEQRDSAMYRCAAHPGTEIAKNIQYFGAGTRLSVL.

This clonotype came up a few times. The chain is built from TRBV10-2 and TRBJ2-2, with D uncertain. The CDR3 contains 11 residues. The V end lost 8 bases, the J end lost 6 bases, and 7 bases lay between the germline ends. Germline CDR1 WSHSY, CDR2 SAAADI. CDR3 protein: CASSPAGELFF. The CDR3 DNA follows: TGCGCCAGCTCGCCGGCCGGGGAGCTGTTTTTT.

This clonotype was seen only a few times. This chain connects TRBV4-3 to TRBJ2-4, with 11 bases that match TRBD2. Per the germline V gene, CDR1 is LGHNA and CDR2 is YSLEER. The CDR3 extends over 18 amino acids. With V trimmed by 4 bases and J by 3 bases, 11 bases remained unmatched. The CDR3: CASSPNFRGTSGKNIQYF. The CDR3 DNA reads TGCGCCAGCAGCCCTAACTTCCGGGGGACTAGCGGCAAAAACATTCAGTACTTC.

This clonotype was counted ten times or more. This chain connects TRBV7-9 to TRBJ1-1; TRBD1 matches 10 bases. This CDR3 has 15 amino acids. CDR1 is SEHNR, CDR2 FQNEAQ, per germline (reference sequence). V shed 5 bases and J 6 bases; nucleotides not matched to a gene: 9. The CDR3 nucleotides are TGTGCCAGCAGCGCCAGACAGGGGGCGCGTGCTGAAGCTTTCTTT. Protein sequence: CASSARQGARAEAFF.

The chain is built from TRBV7-3 and TRBJ2-7, with 9 bases lining up with TRBD1. The length of the CDR3 is 15 residues. The germline V gene encodes CDR1 SGHTA and CDR2 FQGTGA. The ends lost 5 bases at V and 5 bases at J; junction bases unmatched: 10. Here the CDR3 DNA reads TGTGCCAGCAGCCCATCGGGACAGGGTGTGGACGAGCAGTACTTC. Its translation is CASSPSGQGVDEQYF.

This clonotype was observed many times. The V and J genes are TRBV20-1 and TRBJ2-2, with no clear D. There are 13 residues in the CDR3. In germline, CDR1 is DFQATT, CDR2 SNEGSKA (reference sequence). Trimming left V 1 base short and J 1 base short, with 4 bases between. The CDR3 coding sequence is TGCAGTGCTAGAGCCCAGAACACCGGGGAGCTGTTTTTT. It yields the protein CSARAQNTGELFF.

This clonotype occurred many times. The chain uses TRBV4-1 and TRBJ1-5, with 8 positions matching TRBD1. The CDR3 is 17 amino acids. V shed 0 bases, J shed 6 bases, and the junction held 10 bases outside the gene matches. Germline CDR1 and CDR2: MGHRA and YSYEKL. The DNA for the CDR3 is TGCGCCAGCAGCCAAGATACATTGGGCAGGGGGCTTCAGCCCCAGCATTTT. This translates into CASSQDTLGRGLQPQHF.

There are a few counts of this clonotype. The chain employs TRBV19 and TRBJ1-5, with a possible D match to TRBD1 (6 bases). The V and J ends lost 5 bases and 4 bases respectively, with 15 bases between them. Germline assignment: CDR1 LNHDA and CDR2 SQIVND (reference sequence). The CDR3 runs 15 residues. The CDR3 loop reads CASSYRVKWNQPQHF. The CDR3 nucleotides are TGTGCCAGTAGTTACAGGGTGAAATGGAATCAGCCCCAGCATTTT.

This clonotype has ten or more counts. V usage is TRBV14 and J usage is TRBJ1-1, with D unclear. The V end was cut by 0 bases, the J end by 4 bases, with 12 bases between. The CDR3 runs 15 residues. CDR1 is SGHDN and CDR2 is FVKESK in the germline V gene. The CDR3 protein is CASSQEREGPTEAFF. In DNA form, the CDR3 reads TGTGCCAGCAGCCAAGAGAGGGAGGGCCCCACTGAAGCTTTCTTT.

The chain links TRBV25-1 to TRBJ2-1, with TRBD1 matching over 10 bases. V was clipped by 4 bases and J by 6 bases; unmatched bases: 6. Germline V CDR1 and CDR2: MGHDK, SYGVNS. The CDR3 spans 15 residues. The CDR3 region has the DNA TGTGCCAGCAGTGTGGGACAGGGGAGGTTCAATGAGCAGTTCTTC. Amino acid sequence: CASSVGQGRFNEQFF.

This clonotype was seen a few times. This CDR3 reads CSVAGAYEQYF. The DNA for the CDR3 is TGCAGCGTTGCAGGGGCCTACGAGCAGTACTTC. V gene TRBV29-1 combines with J gene TRBJ2-7; tentatively, D is TRBD1 (6 bases). Trimming removed 4 bases from V and 2 bases from J, with 6 bases in between. The CDR3 covers 11 residues. The V gene's germline CDR1 is SQVTM and CDR2 ANQGSEA.

This clonotype appeared many times. The chain combines TRBV7-2 with TRBJ1-2, with D uncertain. This CDR3 contains 14 residues. Trimming left V 4 bases short and J 8 bases short, with 17 bases between. CDR1 SGHTA and CDR2 FQGNSA come from the germline V gene. The CDR3 nucleotides read TGTGCCAGCAGCTCCCCGATAGGAGGGTTGGGCTACACCTTC. It is translated as CASSSPIGGLGYTF. Looking up the rest from reference TRBV7-2 and TRBJ1-2 gives the full variable domain: GAGVSQSPSNKVTEKGKDVELRCDPISGHTALYWYRQSLGQGLEFLIYFQGNSAPDKSGLPSDRFSAERTGGSVSTLTIQRTQQEDSAVYLCASSSPIGGLGYTFGSGTRLTVV.

This clonotype has at least ten counts. The genes are TRBV4-2 and TRBJ2-7; maybe TRBD2 (7 bases). In germline, CDR1 is LGHNA, CDR2 YNFKEQ. V was trimmed by 3 bases and J by 6 bases, leaving 15 bases between them. This CDR3 has 14 amino acids. This CDR3 is CASSQNKGGPEQYF. The CDR3 DNA follows: TGTGCCAGCAGCCAGAATAAGGGGGGGCCCGAGCAGTACTTC.

As for this clonotype: This could be a read error, since a much larger clone is one nucleotide away. The chain uses TRBV4-3 and TRBJ2-1; D is possibly TRBD2 (6 bases). The CDR3 has 17 residues. In germline, CDR1 is LGHNA, CDR2 YSLEER. CDR3 DNA sequence: TGCGCCAGCGGCCAAGTGGTGGGGCAGGGAGGCTACAATGAGCAGTTCTTC. It encodes CASGQVVGQGGYNEQFF.

This clonotype occurred many times. The V gene is TRBV12-3 or TRBV12-4, the J gene TRBJ2-1; D gene uncertain. There are 12 residues in the CDR3. V lost 6 bases and J 9 bases, leaving 12 bases between the germline ends. The CDR3 is CASSLTESEQFF. In nucleotides, the CDR3 is TGTGCCAGCAGCCTAACGGAGAGTGAGCAGTTCTTC.

This clonotype has ten or more counts. The rearrangement joins TRBV20-1 to TRBJ2-1, with 8 bases fitting TRBD2. Trimming took 4 bases from V and 4 from J; bases not matched to a gene: 6. Germline V CDR1 and CDR2: DFQATT, SNEGSKA (reference sequence). This CDR3 is 14 amino acids long. The CDR3 DNA follows: TGCAGTGCTATACTAGCGGAGAGATACAATGAGCAGTTCTTC. Translating it yields CSAILAERYNEQFF.

This clonotype was found many times. This chain uses TRBV4-3 with TRBJ2-6; D unresolved. The CDR3 runs 16 residues. Germline V gene data show CDR1 as LGHNA and CDR2 as YSLEER. The V end lost 0 bases, the J end lost 0 bases, and 6 bases lay between the germline ends. DNA for the CDR3: TGCGCCAGCAGCCAAGAAGGAAACTCTGGGGCCAACGTCCTGACTTTC. Protein product: CASSQEGNSGANVLTF.

Many counts were recorded for this clonotype. The rearrangement links TRBV27 to TRBJ2-3, with 8 bases that match TRBD2. Trimming took 4 bases from V and 4 from J; bases not matched to a gene: 16. The CDR3 consists of 18 residues. Germline lookup yields CDR1 MNHEY and CDR2 SMNVEV (reference sequence). The CDR3 coding sequence is TGTGCCAGCAGTTGGGGGACCCCTCGGAGCGGGAGCTCAGATACGCAGTATTTT. This gives the protein CASSWGTPRSGSSDTQYF.

This clonotype counts as medium-sized. This sequence joins TRBV9 and TRBJ1-2, with TRBD1 matching 7 bases. The ends lost 7 bases at V and 2 bases at J; junction bases unmatched: 11. Germline V gives CDR1 SGDLS, CDR2 YYNGEE. CDR3 length: 15 residues. In nucleotides, the CDR3 is TGTGCCAGCTCACCCTCCGGGACAGCAAACTATGGCTACACCTTC. It translates to CASSPSGTANYGYTF.